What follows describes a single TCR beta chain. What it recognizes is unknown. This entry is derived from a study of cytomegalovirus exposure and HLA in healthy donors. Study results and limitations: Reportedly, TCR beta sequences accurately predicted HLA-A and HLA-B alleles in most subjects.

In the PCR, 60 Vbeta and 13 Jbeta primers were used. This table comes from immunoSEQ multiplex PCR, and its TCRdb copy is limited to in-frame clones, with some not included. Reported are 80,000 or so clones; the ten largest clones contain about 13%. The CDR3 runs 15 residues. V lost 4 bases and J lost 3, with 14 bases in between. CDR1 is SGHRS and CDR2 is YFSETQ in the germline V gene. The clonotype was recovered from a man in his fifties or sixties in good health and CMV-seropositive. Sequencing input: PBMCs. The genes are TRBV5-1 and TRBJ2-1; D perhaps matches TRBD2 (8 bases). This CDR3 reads CASSPGGDSYNEQFF. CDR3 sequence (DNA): TGCGCCAGCAGCCCCGGGGGGGACAGCTACAATGAGCAGTTCTTC.